This T cell receptor beta chain stems from a study of blood T cell repertoires in COVID-19. This CDR3 comprises 14 residues. V was pared by 4 bases and J by 9 bases, with 7 bases of the junction left unmatched. CDR1 is SGHRS, CDR2 YFSETQ, per germline. Generated by immunoSEQ multiplex PCR, the TCRdb table keeps only in-frame clones and is missing some. The sample holds about 270,000 clones; approximately 90% are singletons and the top ten take 2.8%. The genes are TRBV5-1 and TRBJ1-6; TRBD1 matches 7 bases. This receptor was obtained from a man aged 35 to 55 who had been exposed to COVID-19. Sequenced material: PBMCs or T cells enriched from blood (not recorded which). The CDR3 nucleotides are TGCGCCAGCAGCGTTTCCAGGGGGAGTTCACCCCTCCACTTT. This codes for CASSVSRGSSPLHF.